This paragraph reports one T cell receptor beta chain. This record comes from a study of blood T cell repertoires in COVID-19. Overall study context: T cells, B-cell-depleted T cells, or PBMCs provided the cDNA or gDNA that served as material.

This CDR3 has 15 amino acids. The ends were cut back, 0 bases at V and 1 base at J, with 7 bases in the middle. Per germline, CDR1 LGHDT and CDR2 YNNKEL (reference sequence). Original processing methods: Reference gene primer amplification gave estimated nucleated cell counts. Generated by immunoSEQ multiplex PCR, the TCRdb table keeps only in-frame clones and is missing some. From that table come the V and J calls and clone size; the DNA was used to work out D and trimming. This sample has 70,000 to 85,000 clones, with around 90% found just once. The sample consisted of peripheral blood. The TCR sequence derives from a woman in her sixties with active COVID-19. This chain connects TRBV3-1 (or the pseudogene TRBV3-2) to TRBJ2-1; D not certain. CDR3 in amino acids: CASSQDSLSYNEQFF. CDR3 bases: TGTGCCAGCAGCCAAGATTCTCTATCCTACAATGAGCAGTTCTTC.